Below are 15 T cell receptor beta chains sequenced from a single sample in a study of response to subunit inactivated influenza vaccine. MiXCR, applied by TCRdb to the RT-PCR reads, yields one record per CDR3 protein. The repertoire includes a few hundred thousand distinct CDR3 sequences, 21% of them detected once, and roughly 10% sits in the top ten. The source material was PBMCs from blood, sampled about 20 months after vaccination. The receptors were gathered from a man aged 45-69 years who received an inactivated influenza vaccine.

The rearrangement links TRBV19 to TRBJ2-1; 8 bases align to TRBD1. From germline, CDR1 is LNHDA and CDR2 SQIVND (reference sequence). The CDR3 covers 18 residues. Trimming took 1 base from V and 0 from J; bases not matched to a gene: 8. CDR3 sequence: CASSIGNSGGGSYNEQFF. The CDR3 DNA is TGTGCCAGTAGTATAGGGAACTCAGGGGGCGGCTCCTACAATGAGCAGTTCTTC.

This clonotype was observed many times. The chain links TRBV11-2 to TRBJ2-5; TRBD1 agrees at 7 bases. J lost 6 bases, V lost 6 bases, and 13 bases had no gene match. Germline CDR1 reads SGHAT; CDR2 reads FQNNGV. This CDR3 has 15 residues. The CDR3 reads CASSGTRGRGKTQYF. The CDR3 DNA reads TGTGCCAGCAGTGGTACAAGGGGGCGAGGAAAGACCCAGTACTTC.

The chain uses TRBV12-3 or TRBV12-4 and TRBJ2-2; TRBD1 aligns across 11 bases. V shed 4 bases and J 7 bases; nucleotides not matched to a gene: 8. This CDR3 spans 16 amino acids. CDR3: CASSSDRGRVGGELFF. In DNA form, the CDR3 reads TGTGCCAGCAGTTCGGACAGGGGGCGAGTCGGCGGGGAGCTGTTTTTT.

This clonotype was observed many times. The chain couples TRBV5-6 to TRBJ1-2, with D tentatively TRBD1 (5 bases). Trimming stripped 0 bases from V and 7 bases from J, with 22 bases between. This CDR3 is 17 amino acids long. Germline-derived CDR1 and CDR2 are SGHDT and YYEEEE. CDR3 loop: CASSLAFNRHSASGYTF. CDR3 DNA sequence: TGTGCCAGCAGCTTGGCCTTTAACAGGCACTCCGCGAGTGGCTACACCTTC.

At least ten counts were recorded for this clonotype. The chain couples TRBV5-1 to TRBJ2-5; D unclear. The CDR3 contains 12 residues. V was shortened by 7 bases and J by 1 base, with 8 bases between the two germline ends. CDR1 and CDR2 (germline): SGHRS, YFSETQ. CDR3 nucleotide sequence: TGCGCCAGCCGAGAATCCCAAGAGACCCAGTACTTC. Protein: CASRESQETQYF.

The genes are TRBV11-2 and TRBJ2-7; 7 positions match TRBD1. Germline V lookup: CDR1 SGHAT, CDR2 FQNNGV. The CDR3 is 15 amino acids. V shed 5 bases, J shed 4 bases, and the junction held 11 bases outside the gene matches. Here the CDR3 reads CASSLAGTAPYEQYF. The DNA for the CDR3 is TGTGCCAGCAGCCTCGCCGGGACAGCCCCTTACGAGCAGTACTTC.

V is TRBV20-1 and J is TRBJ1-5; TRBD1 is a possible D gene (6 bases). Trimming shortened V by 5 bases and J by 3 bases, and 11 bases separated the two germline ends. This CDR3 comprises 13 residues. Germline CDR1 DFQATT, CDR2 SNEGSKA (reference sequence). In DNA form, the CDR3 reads TGCAGTGCTGGGGACACTTCCAATCAGCCCCAGCATTTT. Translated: CSAGDTSNQPQHF.

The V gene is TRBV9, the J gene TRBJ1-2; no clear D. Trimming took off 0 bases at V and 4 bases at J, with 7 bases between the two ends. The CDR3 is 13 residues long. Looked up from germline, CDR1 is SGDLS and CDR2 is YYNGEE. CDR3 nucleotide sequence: TGTGCCAGCAGCGTAGTAGGCTTCTATGGCTACACCTTC. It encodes CASSVVGFYGYTF.

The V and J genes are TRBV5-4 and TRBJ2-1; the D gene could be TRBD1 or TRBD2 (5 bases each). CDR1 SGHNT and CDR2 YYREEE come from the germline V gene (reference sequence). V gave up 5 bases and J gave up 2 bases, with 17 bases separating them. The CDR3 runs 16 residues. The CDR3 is CASSLPGTSTYNEQFF. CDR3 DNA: TGTGCCAGCAGTCTACCGGGGACCTCGACCTACAATGAGCAGTTCTTC.

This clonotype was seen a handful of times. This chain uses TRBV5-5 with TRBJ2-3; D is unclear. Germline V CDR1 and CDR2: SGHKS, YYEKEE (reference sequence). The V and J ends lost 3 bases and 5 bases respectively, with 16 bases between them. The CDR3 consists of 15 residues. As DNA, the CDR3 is TGTGCCAGCAGCTACCCGATACCGAATAAAGATACGCAGTATTTT. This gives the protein CASSYPIPNKDTQYF.

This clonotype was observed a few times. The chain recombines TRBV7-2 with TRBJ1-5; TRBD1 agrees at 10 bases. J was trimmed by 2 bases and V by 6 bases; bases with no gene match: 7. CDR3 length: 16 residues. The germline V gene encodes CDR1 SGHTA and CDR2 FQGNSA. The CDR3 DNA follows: TGTGCCAGCAGTCGACAGGGGGCGGGGGGCAATCAGCCCCAGCATTTT. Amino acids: CASSRQGAGGNQPQHF. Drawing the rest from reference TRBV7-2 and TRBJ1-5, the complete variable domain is GAGVSQSPSNKVTEKGKDVELRCDPISGHTALYWYRQSLGQGLEFLIYFQGNSAPDKSGLPSDRFSAERTGGSVSTLTIQRTQQEDSAVYLCASSRQGAGGNQPQHFGDGTRLSIL.

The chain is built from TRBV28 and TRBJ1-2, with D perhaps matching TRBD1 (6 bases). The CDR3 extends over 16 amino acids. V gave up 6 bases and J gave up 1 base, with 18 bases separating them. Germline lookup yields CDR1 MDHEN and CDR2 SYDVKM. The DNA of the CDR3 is TGTGCCAGCAGCCCCCCCGCGACAGGTTTTAACTATGGCTACACCTTC. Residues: CASSPPATGFNYGYTF.

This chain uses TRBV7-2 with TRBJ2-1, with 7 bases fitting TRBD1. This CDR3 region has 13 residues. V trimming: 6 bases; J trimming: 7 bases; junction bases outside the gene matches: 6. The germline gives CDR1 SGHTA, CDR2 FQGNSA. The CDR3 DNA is TGTGCCAGCAGAATCGCACAGGGGAATGAGCAGTTCTTC. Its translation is CASRIAQGNEQFF.

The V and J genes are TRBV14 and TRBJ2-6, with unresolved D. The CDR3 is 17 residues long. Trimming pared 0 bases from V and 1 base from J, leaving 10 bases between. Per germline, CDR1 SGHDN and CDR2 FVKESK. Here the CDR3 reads CASSQDTVASGANVLTF. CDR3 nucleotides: TGTGCCAGCAGCCAAGATACAGTGGCTTCTGGGGCCAACGTCCTGACTTTC.

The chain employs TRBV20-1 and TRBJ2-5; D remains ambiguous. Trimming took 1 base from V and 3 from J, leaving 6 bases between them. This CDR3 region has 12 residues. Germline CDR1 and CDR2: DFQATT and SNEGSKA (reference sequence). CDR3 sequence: CSARGVKETQYF. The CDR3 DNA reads TGCAGTGCTAGAGGAGTAAAAGAGACCCAGTACTTC.